This TCR beta chain was identified in a study of Ad26.COV2.S vaccination and SARS-CoV-2 variants. Study details: Ad26.COV2.S shots went into the muscle once or twice, 56 days apart.

Comment on this clone: Its antigen remains unidentified.

Whole-study results and caveats: Vaccine and placebo recipients had similar non-spike TCR breadth. It is possible that the TCR breadth and depth analyses underestimated the total T cell responses.

The table came from immunoSEQ multiplex PCR; TCRdb's copy has only in-frame clones and leaves some out. The sample shows 300,000 to 350,000 clones, 70% to 90% of them seen only once. Treatment denoted: 19 received Ad26.COV2.S at low or high dose, single or two shots; a few received placebo; per-sample allocation not given. The study sampled participants on day 63 after the first vaccine or placebo injection. V shed 8 bases and J shed 0 bases, with 14 bases lying between them. This CDR3 region has 15 residues. Germline V gene lookup returns CDR1 SNHLY and CDR2 FYNNEI. The sample was peripheral blood, taken in a trial of Ad26.COV2.S vaccine versus placebo. This rearrangement joins TRBV2 to TRBJ1-5; D possibly corresponds to TRBD1 (6 bases). The sequence was collected from a person aged 18 to 59 who received the Ad26.COV2.S COVID-19 vaccine or a placebo. The CDR3 sequence: CASEGAGDSNQPQHF. The CDR3 bases are TGTGCCAGCGAAGGTGCAGGGGATAGCAATCAGCCCCAGCATTTT. The whole variable domain, remainder taken from reference TRBV2 and TRBJ1-5, is EPEVTQTPSHQVTQMGQEVILRCVPISNHLYFYWYRQILGQKVEFLVSFYNNEISEKSEIFDDQFSVERPDGSNFTLKIRSTKLEDSAMYFCASEGAGDSNQPQHFGDGTRLSIL.